The rows below give T cell receptor beta chains drawn from one sample of a study of a mutant IDH1 vaccine in newly diagnosed glioma. The table came from immunoSEQ multiplex PCR; TCRdb's copy has only in-frame clones and leaves some out. The sample consists of tens of thousands of clones, 75% of them appearing once. The antigens of these receptors remain unknown. The sequencing here drew on PBMCs, taken from a glioma patient whose treatment included an IDH1 peptide vaccine. These receptor sequences come from a man aged 35-49 years with glioma. The CDR3 runs from the conserved cysteine through the conserved F or W. Each record gives: D gene, clone size, J gene, V gene, CDR3 DNA, CDR3 protein. The D gene is left open where the match is weak. Not all rows give a size; the values are once, few, many and, for expanded clones, a class.

- once TRBJ1-1 TRBV25-1 TGTGCCAGCAGCATTTGGGGAGGCAACACTGAAGCTTTCTTT CASSIWGGNTEAFF
TRBD1 - TRBJ1-2 TRBV6-1 TGTGCCAGCAGTTCTGGACAGGGGTCCTATGGCTACACCTTC CASSSGQGSYGYTF
- once TRBJ1-5 TRBV6-5 TGTGCCAGCAGTTACGGGAGCCAAGGCCAGCCCCAGCATTTT CASSYGSQGQPQHF
- - TRBJ2-3 TRBV21-1 TGTGCCAGCAGGGTGACAGGGAGAGATACGCAGTATTTT CASRVTGRDTQYF
TRBD2 - TRBJ2-1 TRBV14 TGTGCCAGCAGCCAAGGGACTAGCGGGAGTGATGAGCAGTTCTTC CASSQGTSGSDEQFF
- once TRBJ2-3 TRBV10-1 TGCGCCAGCTCCCCCGGTGGGAGCACAGATACGCAGTATTTT CASSPGGSTDTQYF
- - TRBJ1-1 TRBV5-4 TGTGCCAGCAGCTCCTTAGCAGGGAACACTGAAGCTTTCTTT CASSSLAGNTEAFF
- - TRBJ2-7 TRBV5-1 TGCGCCAGCAGCTTACCGGGACAAGACGACGAGCAGTACTTC CASSLPGQDDEQYF
- - TRBJ2-1 TRBV5-1 TGCGCCAGCAGCTTGGCCGGGACTGCAAACAATGAGCAGTTCTTC CASSLAGTANNEQFF
TRBD1 few TRBJ1-1 TRBV5-1 TGCGCCAGCAGCTTGGCCATTACACGGGACAGGAACACTGAAGCTTTCTTT CASSLAITRDRNTEAFF
TRBD2 - TRBJ2-1 TRBV7-2 TGTGCCAGCAGCTTACTACGGACTAGCGGGAGGAGTGAGCAGTTCTTC CASSLLRTSGRSEQFF
- few TRBJ2-1 TRBV10-1 TGCGCCAGCAGTGATTGGAACAATGAGCAGTTCTTC CASSDWNNEQFF
- - TRBJ2-7 TRBV6-5 TGTGCCAGCAGTTACCGGGGGAAGGGGTCCTACGAGCAGTACTTC CASSYRGKGSYEQYF
- - TRBJ1-2 TRBV6-1 TGTGCCACCACCGGTGGCGGGTTAACTAACTATGGCTACACCTTC CATTGGGLTNYGYTF
- - TRBJ2-5 TRBV5-5 TGTGCCAGCAGCTTTTGGTCAAGTGGAGAGACCCAGTACTTC CASSFWSSGETQYF
- - TRBJ2-5 TRBV7-2 TGTGCCAGCAGCTCTCAGGGGCTTATACGGGAGACCCAGTACTTC CASSSQGLIRETQYF
TRBD2 - TRBJ2-2 TRBV19 TGTGCCAGTAGAGAAGGACTAGCGGGAGGATTTGGCACCGGGGAGCTGTTTTTT CASREGLAGGFGTGELFF
- - TRBJ2-7 TRBV10-3 TGTGCCATCAGACCGCAAGGGACGGTCGAGCAGTACTTC CAIRPQGTVEQYF